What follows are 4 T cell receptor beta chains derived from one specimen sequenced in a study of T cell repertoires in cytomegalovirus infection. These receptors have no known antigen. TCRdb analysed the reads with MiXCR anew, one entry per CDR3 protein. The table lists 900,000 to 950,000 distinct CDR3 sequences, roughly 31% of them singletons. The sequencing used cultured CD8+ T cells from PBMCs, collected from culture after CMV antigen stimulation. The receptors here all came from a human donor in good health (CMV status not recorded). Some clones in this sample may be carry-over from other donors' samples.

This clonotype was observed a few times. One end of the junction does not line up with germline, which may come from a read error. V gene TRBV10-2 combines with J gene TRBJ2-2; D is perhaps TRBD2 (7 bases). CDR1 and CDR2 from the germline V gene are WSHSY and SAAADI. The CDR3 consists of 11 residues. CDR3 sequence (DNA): TGCGCCAGCCGCGAGGGGGGGGGGCTGTTTTTT. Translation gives CASREGGGLFF.

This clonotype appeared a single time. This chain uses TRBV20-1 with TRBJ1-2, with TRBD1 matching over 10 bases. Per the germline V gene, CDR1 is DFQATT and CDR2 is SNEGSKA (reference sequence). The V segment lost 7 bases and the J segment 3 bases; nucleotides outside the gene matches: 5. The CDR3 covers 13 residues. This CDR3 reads CSVPDRGDYGYTF. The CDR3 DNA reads TGCAGTGTCCCGGACAGGGGGGACTATGGCTACACCTTC.

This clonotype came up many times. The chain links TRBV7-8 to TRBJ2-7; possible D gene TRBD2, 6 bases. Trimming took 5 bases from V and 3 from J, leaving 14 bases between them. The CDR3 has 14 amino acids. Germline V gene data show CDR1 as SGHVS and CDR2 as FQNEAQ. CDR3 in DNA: TGTGCCAGCAGCCCCAAGGGAGGCATCTACGAGCAGTACTTC. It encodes CASSPKGGIYEQYF.

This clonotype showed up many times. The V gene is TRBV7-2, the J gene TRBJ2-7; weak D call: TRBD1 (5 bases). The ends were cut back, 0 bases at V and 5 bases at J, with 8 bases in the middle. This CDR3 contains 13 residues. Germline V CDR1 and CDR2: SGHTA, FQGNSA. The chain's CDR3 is CASSLASGHEQYV. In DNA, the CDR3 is TGTGCCAGCAGCTTAGCGTCAGGGCACGAGCAGTACGTC.